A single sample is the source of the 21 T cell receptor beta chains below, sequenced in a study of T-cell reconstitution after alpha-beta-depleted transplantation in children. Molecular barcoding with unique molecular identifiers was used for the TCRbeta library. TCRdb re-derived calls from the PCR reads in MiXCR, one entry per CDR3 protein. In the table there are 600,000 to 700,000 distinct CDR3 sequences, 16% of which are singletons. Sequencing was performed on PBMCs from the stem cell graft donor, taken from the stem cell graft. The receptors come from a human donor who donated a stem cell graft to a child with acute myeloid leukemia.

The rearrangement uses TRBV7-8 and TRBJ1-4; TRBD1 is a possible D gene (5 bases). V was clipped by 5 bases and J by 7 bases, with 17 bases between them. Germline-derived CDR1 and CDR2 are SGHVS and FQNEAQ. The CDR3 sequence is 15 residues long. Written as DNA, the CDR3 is TGTGCCAGCAGCACAACCAGGGAGACGGCTGAAAAACTGTTTTTT. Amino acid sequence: CASSTTRETAEKLFF.

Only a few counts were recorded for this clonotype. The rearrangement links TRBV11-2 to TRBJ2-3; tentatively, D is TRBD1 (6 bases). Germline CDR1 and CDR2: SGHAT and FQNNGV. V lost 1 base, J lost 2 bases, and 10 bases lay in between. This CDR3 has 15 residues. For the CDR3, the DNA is TGTGCCAGCAGCTTAGGGGACACTAACACAGATACGCAGTATTTT. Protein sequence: CASSLGDTNTDTQYF.

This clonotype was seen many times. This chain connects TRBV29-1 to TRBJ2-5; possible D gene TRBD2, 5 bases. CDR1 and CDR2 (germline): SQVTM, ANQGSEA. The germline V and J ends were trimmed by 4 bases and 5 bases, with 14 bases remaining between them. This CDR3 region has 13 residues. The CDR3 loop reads CSVGHEGRETQYF. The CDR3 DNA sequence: TGCAGCGTTGGACATGAGGGTAGGGAGACCCAGTACTTC. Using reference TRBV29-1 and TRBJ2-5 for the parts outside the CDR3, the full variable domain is SAVISQKPSRDICQRGTSLTIQCQVDSQVTMMFWYRQQPGQSLTLIATANQGSEATYESGFVIDKFPISRPNLTFSTLTVSNMSPEDSSIYLCSVGHEGRETQYFGPGTRLLVL.

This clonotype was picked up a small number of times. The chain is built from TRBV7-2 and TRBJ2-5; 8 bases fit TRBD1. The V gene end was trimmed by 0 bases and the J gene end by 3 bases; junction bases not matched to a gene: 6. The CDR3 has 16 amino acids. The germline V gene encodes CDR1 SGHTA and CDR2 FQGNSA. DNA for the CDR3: TGTGCCAGCAGCTTAGCCTCCGGGACAGGCAAAGAGACCCAGTACTTC. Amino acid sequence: CASSLASGTGKETQYF.

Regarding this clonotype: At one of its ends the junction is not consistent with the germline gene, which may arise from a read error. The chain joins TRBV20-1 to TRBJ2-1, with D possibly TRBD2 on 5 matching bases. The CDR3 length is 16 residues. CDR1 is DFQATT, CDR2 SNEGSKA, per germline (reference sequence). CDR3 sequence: CCARDGRAGTYNEQFF. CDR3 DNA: TGCTGTGCTAGAGATGGGCGGGCTGGGACCTACAATGAGCAGTTCTTC.

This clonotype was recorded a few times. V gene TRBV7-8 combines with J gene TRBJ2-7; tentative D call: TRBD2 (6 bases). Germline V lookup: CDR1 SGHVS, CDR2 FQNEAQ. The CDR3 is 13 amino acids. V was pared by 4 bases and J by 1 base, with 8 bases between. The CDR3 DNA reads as TGTGCCAGCAGCTCTCGGGAGTCCTACGAGCAGTACTTC. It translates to CASSSRESYEQYF.

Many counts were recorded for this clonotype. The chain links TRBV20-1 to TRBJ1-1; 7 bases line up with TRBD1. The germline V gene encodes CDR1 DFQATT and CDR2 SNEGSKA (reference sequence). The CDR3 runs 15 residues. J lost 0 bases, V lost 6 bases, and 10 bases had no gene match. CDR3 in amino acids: CSAHSHGTVNTEAFF. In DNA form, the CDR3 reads TGCAGTGCCCACTCACACGGGACAGTGAACACTGAAGCTTTCTTT.

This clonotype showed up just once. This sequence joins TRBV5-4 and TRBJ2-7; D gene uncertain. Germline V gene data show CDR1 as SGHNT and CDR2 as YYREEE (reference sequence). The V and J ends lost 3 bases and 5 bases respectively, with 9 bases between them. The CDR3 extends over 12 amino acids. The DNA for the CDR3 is TGTGCCAGCAGCTCCGGTGACAACGAGCAGTACTTC. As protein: CASSSGDNEQYF.

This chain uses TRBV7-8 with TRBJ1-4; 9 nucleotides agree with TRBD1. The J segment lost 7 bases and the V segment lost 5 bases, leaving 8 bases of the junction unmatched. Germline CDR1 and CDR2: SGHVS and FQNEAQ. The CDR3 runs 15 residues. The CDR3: CASSPWDREGEKLFF. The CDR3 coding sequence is TGTGCCAGCAGCCCGTGGGACAGGGAGGGTGAAAAACTGTTTTTT.

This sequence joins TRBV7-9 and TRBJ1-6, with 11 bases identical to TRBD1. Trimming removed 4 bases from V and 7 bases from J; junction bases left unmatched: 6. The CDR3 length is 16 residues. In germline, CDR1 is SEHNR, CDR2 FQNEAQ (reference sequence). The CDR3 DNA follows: TGTGCCAGCAGCTCTACGGGACAGGGGGGAAATTCACCCCTCCACTTT. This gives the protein CASSSTGQGGNSPLHF.

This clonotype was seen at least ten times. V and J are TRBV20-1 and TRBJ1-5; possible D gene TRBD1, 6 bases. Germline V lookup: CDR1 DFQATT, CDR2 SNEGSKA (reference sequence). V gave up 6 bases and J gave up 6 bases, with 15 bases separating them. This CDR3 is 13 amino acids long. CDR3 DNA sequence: TGCAGTGCCGTAGCTTCCAGGGGTCAGCCCCAGCATTTT. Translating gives CSAVASRGQPQHF.

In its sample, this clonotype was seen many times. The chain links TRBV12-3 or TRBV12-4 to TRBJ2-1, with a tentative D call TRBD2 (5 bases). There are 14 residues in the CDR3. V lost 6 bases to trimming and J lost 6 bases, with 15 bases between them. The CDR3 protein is CASSQLALFNEQFF. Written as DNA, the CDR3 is TGTGCCAGCAGCCAGCTAGCCCTTTTCAATGAGCAGTTCTTC.

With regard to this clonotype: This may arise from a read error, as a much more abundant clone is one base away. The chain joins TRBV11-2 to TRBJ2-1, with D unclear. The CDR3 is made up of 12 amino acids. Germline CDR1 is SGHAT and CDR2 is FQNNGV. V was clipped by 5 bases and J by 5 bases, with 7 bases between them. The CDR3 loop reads CASSLLNNEQFF. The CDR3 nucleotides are TGTGCCAGCAGCCTCCTCAACAATGAGCAGTTCTTC.

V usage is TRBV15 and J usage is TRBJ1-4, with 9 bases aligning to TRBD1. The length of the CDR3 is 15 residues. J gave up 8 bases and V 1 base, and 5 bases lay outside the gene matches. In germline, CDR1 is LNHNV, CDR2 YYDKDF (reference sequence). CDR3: CATSRGGQGSEKLFF. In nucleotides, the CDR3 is TGTGCCACCAGCAGAGGTGGACAGGGGTCCGAAAAACTGTTTTTT.

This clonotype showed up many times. The CDR3 reads CTLGSVTEAFF. The CDR3 DNA follows: TGCACCCTTGGTTCAGTAACTGAAGCTTTCTTT. The chain uses TRBV29-1 and TRBJ1-1; D gene unclear. Per the germline V gene, CDR1 is SQVTM and CDR2 is ANQGSEA. The CDR3 spans 11 residues.

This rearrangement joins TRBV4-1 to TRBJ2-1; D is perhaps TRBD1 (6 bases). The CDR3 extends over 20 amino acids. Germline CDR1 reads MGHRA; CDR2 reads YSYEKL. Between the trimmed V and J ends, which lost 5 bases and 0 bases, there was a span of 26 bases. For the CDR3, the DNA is TGCGCCAGCAGCGCAAGGGGCCATGGACAGACCCAGAGCTCCTACAATGAGCAGTTCTTC. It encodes CASSARGHGQTQSSYNEQFF.

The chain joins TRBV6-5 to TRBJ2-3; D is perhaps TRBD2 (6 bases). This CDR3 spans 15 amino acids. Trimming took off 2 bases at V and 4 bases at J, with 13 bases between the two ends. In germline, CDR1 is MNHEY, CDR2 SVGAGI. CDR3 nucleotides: TGTGCCAGCAGTTACCGGGGACTGGGGGCAGATACGCAGTATTTT. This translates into CASSYRGLGADTQYF.

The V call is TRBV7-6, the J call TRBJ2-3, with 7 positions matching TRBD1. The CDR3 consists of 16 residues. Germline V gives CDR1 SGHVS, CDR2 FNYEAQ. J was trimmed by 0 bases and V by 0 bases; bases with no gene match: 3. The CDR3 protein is CASSLAGQPSTDTQYF. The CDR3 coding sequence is TGTGCCAGCAGCTTAGCGGGACAGCCAAGCACAGATACGCAGTATTTT. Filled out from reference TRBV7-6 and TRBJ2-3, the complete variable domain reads GAGVSQSPRYKVTKRGQDVALRCDPISGHVSLYWYRQALGQGPEFLTYFNYEAQQDKSGLPNDRFSAERPEGSISTLTIQRTEQRDSAMYRCASSLAGQPSTDTQYFGPGTRLTVL.

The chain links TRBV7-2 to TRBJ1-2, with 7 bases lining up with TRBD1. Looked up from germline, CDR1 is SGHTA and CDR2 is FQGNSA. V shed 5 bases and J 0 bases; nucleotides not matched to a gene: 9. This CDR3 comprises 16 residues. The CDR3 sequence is CASSPGGWAANYGYTF. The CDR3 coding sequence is TGTGCCAGCAGCCCAGGGGGTTGGGCGGCTAACTATGGCTACACCTTC.

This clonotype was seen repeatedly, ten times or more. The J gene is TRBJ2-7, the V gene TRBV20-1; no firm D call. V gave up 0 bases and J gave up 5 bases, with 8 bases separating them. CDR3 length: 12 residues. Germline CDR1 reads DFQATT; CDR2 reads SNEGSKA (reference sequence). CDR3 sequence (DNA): TGCAGTGCTAGAGAGGGCAGCCACGAGCAGTACTTC. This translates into CSAREGSHEQYF.

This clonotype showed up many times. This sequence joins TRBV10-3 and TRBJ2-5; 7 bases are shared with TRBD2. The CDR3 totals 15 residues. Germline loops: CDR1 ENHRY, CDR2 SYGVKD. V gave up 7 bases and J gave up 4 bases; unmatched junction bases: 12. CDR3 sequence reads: CAITPGLQNGETQYF. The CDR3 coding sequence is TGTGCCATCACCCCGGGACTACAGAACGGAGAGACCCAGTACTTC.